This is a list of T cell receptor beta chains from one sample in a study of Ad26.COV2.S vaccination and SARS-CoV-2 variants. The data were produced by immunoSEQ multiplex PCR, yet TCRdb's version contains in-frame clones alone and is incomplete. The sample yields about 350,000 clones, 88% seen once. The sample consisted of peripheral blood, taken in a trial of Ad26.COV2.S vaccine versus placebo. The receptors here all came from a person between 18 and 65 years old who received the Ad26.COV2.S COVID-19 vaccine or a placebo. The CDR3 runs from the conserved cysteine through the conserved F or W. D genes are given only for firm matches. Where a row states a size, it is once, few, many or the class of an expanded clone; other rows omit it.

v_call	d_call	clone_size	j_call	cdr3_aa	cdr3_nt
TRBV4-1	.	once	TRBJ2-5	CASSQDRFGGETQYF	TGCGCCAGCAGCCAAGACAGGTTCGGGGGAGAGACCCAGTACTTC
TRBV4-1	.	.	TRBJ1-1	CASSQQYNTDEAFF	TGCGCCAGCAGCCAACAATACAACACGGACGAAGCTTTCTTT
TRBV28	.	.	TRBJ2-3	CASSRGTLDTQYF	TGTGCCAGCAGCCGGGGGACATTAGATACGCAGTATTTT
TRBV7-9	TRBD1	.	TRBJ1-2	CASSLDVRGDGYTF	TGTGCCAGCAGCTTAGATGTCAGGGGGGATGGCTACACCTTC
TRBV10-3	.	.	TRBJ2-5	CAISSGQPGQETQYF	TGTGCCATCAGCTCCGGGCAACCCGGACAAGAGACCCAGTACTTC
TRBV3-1/TRBV3-2	TRBD1	.	TRBJ2-1	CASSQRTGGHNEQFF	TGTGCCAGCAGCCAACGGACAGGGGGCCACAATGAGCAGTTCTTC
TRBV20-1	.	.	TRBJ2-3	CSASPGYDTDTQYF	TGCAGTGCTAGTCCGGGATACGACACAGATACGCAGTATTTT
TRBV5-1	.	.	TRBJ1-1	CASSAGQMNTEAFF	TGCGCCAGCAGTGCCGGACAGATGAACACTGAAGCTTTCTTT
TRBV7-2	.	.	TRBJ2-2	CASSGQGGGELFF	TGTGCCAGCAGCGGTCAGGGGGGCGGGGAGCTGTTTTTT
TRBV7-8	.	.	TRBJ2-7	CASSLSGYSYEQYF	TGTGCCAGCAGCCTTAGCGGATACTCCTACGAGCAGTACTTC
TRBV9	.	.	TRBJ2-5	CASSPTRYQETQYF	TGTGCCAGCAGCCCGACAAGATACCAAGAGACCCAGTACTTC
TRBV4-2	.	.	TRBJ2-2	CASSQDPQPPGELFF	TGTGCCAGCAGCCAAGATCCACAGCCCCCCGGGGAGCTGTTTTTT
TRBV13	.	.	TRBJ2-2	CASTPGTGELFF	TGTGCCAGCACCCCAGGGACCGGGGAGCTGTTTTTT
TRBV3-1/TRBV3-2	.	many	TRBJ2-5	CASSQGEKTQYF	TGTGCCAGCAGCCAAGGGGAGAAGACCCAGTACTTC
TRBV27	TRBD2	.	TRBJ2-7	CASSQREGYEQYF	TGTGCCAGCAGTCAAAGGGAGGGCTACGAGCAGTACTTC